This T cell receptor (beta chain) was recovered during a study of OX40 agonist ivuxolimab in advanced cancers. Looking at the study overall: Patients undergoing dose escalation presented with hepatocellular carcinoma, melanoma, renal cell or head and neck cancer.

Assay: immunoSEQ multiplex PCR; the TCRdb copy retains only in-frame clones and omits some. The table shows tens of thousands of clones, with roughly 89% occurring only once. The CDR3 has 15 amino acids. The V end was cut by 0 bases, the J end by 0 bases, with 9 bases between. Germline values: CDR1 SGDLS, CDR2 YYNGEE. The TCR sequence derives from an adult with an advanced solid tumor such as melanoma, head and neck, liver or kidney cancer. Sequencing was performed on CD4+ or CD8+ T cells sorted from blood, taken in a trial of the OX40 agonist ivuxolimab. This chain links TRBV9 with TRBJ1-1; D remains ambiguous. This CDR3 reads CASSVGSSMNTEAFF. CDR3 DNA sequence: TGTGCCAGCAGCGTAGGGTCTTCCATGAACACTGAAGCTTTCTTT.